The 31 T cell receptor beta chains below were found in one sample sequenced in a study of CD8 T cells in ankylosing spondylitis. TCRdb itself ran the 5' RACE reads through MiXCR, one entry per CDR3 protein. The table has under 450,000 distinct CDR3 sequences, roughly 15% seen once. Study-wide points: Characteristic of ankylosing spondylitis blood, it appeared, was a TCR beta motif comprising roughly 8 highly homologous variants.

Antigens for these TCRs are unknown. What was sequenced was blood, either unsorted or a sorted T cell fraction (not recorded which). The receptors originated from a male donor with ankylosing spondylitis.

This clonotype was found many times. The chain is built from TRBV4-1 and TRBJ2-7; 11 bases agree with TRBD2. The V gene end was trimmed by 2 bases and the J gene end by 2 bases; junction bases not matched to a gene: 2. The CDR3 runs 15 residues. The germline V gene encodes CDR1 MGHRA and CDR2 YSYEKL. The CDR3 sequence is CASSQTSGGAYEQYF. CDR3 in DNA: TGCGCCAGCAGCCAAACTAGCGGGGGAGCCTACGAGCAGTACTTC.

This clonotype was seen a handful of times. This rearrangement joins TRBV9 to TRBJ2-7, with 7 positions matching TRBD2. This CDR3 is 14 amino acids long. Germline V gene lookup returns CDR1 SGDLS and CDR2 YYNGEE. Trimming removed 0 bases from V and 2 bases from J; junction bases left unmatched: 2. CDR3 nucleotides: TGTGCCAGCAGCGTAGGGGGGGGACCCTACGAGCAGTACTTC. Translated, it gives CASSVGGGPYEQYF.

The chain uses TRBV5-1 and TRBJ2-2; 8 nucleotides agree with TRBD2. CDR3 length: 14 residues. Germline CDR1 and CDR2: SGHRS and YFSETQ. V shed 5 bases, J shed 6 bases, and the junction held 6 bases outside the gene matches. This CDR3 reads CASSRGGESGELFF. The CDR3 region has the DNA TGCGCCAGCAGTCGGGGGGGAGAGTCCGGGGAGCTGTTTTTT.

The CDR3 reads CASRTVAGAFF. In DNA form, the CDR3 reads TGTGCCAGCAGAACAGTAGCCGGGGCTTTCTTT. The chain couples TRBV25-1 to TRBJ1-1, with D uncertain. The length of the CDR3 is 11 residues. Germline values: CDR1 MGHDK, CDR2 SYGVNS. V was cut by 6 bases and J by 11 bases, with 13 bases left in between.

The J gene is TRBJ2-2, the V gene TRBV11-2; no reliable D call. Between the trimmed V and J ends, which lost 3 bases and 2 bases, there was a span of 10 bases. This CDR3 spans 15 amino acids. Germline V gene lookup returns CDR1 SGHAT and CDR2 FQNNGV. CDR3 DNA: TGTGCCAGCAGCTTTCAGCGCCCAAACACCGGGGAGCTGTTTTTT. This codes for CASSFQRPNTGELFF.

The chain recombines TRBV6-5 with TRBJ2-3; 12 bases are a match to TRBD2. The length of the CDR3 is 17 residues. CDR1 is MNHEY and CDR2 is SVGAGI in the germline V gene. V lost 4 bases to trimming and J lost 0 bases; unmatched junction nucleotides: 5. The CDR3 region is CASSSSGRGFSTDTQYF. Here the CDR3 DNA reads TGTGCCAGCAGTTCTAGCGGGAGGGGATTTAGCACAGATACGCAGTATTTT.

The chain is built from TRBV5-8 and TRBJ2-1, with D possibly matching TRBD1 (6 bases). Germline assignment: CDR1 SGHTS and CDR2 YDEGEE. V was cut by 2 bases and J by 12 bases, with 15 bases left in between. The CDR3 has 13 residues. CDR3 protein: CASSFLGARGQFF. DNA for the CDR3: TGTGCCAGCAGCTTTTTGGGGGCTAGGGGGCAGTTCTTC.

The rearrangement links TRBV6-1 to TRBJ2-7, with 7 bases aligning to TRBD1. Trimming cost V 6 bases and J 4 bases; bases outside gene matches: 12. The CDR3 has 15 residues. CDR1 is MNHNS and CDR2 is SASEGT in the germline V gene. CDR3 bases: TGTGCCAGCAGACCCGACAGGGACGAATCGTACGAGCAGTACTTC. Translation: CASRPDRDESYEQYF.

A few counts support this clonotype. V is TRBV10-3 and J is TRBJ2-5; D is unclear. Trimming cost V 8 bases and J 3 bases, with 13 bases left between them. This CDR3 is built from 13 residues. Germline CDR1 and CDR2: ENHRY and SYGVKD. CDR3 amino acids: CAIGFRAEETQYF. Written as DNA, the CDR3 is TGTGCCATCGGTTTTCGGGCTGAAGAGACCCAGTACTTC.

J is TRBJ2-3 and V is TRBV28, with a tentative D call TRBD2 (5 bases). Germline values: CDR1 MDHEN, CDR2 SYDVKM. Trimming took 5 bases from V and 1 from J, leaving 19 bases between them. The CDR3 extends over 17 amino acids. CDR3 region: CASSPFGGYGGTDTQYF. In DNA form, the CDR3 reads TGTGCCAGCAGTCCGTTTGGTGGGTACGGGGGCACAGATACGCAGTATTTT.

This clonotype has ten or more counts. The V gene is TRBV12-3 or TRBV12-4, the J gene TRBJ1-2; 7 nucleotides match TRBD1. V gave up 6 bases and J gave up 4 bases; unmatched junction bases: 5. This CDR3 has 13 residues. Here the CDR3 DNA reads TGTGCCAGCAGGGGGGGACAGTTCTATGGCTACACCTTC. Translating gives CASRGGQFYGYTF.

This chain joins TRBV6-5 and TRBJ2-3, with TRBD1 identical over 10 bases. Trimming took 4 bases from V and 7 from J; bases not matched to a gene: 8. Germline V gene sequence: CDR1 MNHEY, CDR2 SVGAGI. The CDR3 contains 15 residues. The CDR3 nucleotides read TGTGCCAGCAGTTCCTGGACAGGGGGGCCTAATACGCAGTATTTT. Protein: CASSSWTGGPNTQYF.

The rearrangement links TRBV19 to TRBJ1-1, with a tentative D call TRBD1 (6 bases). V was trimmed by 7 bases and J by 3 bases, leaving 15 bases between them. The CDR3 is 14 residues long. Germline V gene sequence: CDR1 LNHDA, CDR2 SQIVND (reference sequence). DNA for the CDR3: TGTGCCAGTACTGGGGGCAGCGGTTACACTGAAGCTTTCTTT. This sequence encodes CASTGGSGYTEAFF.

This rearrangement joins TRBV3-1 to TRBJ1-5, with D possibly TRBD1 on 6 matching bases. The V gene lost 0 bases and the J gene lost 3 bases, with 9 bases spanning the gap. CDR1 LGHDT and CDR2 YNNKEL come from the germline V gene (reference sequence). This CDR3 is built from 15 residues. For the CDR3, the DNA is TGTGCCAGCAGCCAAGACGGGGGCTCCAATCAGCCCCAGCATTTT. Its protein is CASSQDGGSNQPQHF.

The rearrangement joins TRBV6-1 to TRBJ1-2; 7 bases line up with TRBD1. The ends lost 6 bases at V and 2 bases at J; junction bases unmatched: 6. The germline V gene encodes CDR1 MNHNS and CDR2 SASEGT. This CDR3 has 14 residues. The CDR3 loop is CASSGYRGNYGYTF. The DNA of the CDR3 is TGTGCCAGCAGCGGGTACAGGGGCAACTATGGCTACACCTTC.

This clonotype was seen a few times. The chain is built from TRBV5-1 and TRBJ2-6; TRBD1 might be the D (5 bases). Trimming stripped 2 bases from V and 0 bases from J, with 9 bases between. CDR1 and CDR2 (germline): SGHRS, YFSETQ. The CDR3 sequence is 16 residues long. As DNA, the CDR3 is TGCGCCAGCAGCTTCGGACACCGCTCTGGGGCCAACGTCCTGACTTTC. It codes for CASSFGHRSGANVLTF. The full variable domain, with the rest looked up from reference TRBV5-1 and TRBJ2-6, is KAGVTQTPRYLIKTRGQQVTLSCSPISGHRSVSWYQQTPGQGLQFLFEYFSETQRNKGNFPGRFSGRQFSNSRSEMNVSTLELGDSALYLCASSFGHRSGANVLTFGAGSRLTVL.

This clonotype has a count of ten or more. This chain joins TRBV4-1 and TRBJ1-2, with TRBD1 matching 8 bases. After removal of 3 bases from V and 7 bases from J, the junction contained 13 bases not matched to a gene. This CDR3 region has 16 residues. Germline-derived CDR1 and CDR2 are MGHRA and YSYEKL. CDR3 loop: CASSHPTGQAVFGYTF. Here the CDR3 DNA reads TGCGCCAGCAGCCATCCCACGGGACAGGCGGTATTTGGCTACACCTTC.

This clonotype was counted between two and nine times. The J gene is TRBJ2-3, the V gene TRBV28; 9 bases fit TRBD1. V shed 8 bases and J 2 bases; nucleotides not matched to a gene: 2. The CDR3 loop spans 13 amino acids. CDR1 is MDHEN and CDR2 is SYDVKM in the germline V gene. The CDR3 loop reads CASGDRVTDTQYF. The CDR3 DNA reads TGTGCCAGCGGGGACAGGGTCACAGATACGCAGTATTTT.

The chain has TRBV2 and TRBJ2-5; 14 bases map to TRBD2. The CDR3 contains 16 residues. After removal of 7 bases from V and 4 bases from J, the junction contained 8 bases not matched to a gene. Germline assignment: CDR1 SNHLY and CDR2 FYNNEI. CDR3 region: CASNLLGLAGVETQYF. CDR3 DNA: TGTGCCAGCAATCTGCTGGGACTAGCGGGAGTAGAGACCCAGTACTTC.

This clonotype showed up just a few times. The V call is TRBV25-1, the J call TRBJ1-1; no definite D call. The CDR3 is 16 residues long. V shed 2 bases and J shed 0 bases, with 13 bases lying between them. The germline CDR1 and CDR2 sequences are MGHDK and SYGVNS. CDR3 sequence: CASSERAGRMNTEAFF. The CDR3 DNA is TGTGCCAGCAGTGAAAGGGCTGGGAGGATGAACACTGAAGCTTTCTTT.

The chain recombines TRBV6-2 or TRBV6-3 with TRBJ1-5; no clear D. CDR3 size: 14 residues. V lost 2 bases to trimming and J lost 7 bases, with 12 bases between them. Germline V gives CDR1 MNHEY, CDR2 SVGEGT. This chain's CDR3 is CASSYTGEGQPQHF. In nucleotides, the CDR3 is TGTGCCAGCAGTTACACCGGGGAAGGACAGCCCCAGCATTTT.

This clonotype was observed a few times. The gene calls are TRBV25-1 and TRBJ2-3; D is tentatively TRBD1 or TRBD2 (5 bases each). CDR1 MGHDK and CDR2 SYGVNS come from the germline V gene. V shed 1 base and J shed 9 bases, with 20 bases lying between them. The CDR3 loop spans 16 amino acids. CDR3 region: CASSELTTGTLGTQYF. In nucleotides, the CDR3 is TGTGCCAGCAGTGAATTGACGACGGGGACCCTAGGGACGCAGTATTTT.

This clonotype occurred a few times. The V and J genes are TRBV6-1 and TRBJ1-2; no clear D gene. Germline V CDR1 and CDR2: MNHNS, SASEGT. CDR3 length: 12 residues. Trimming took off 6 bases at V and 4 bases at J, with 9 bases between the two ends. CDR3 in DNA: TGTGCCAGCAGATTGACAAGCTATGGCTACACCTTC. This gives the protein CASRLTSYGYTF.

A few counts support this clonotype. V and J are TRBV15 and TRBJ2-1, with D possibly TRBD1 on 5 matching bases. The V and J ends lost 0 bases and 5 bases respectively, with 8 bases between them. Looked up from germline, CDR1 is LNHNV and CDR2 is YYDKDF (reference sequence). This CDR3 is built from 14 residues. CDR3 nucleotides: TGTGCCACCAGCAGAGATGGGGCCGACAATGAGCAGTTCTTC. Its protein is CATSRDGADNEQFF.

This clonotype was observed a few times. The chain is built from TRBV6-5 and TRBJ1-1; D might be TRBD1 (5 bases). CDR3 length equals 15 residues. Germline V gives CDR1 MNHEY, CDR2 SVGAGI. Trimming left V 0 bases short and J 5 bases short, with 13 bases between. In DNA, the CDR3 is TGTGCCAGCAGTTACTCGGGGGTCGGAGGGACTGAAGCTTTCTTT. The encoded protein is CASSYSGVGGTEAFF.

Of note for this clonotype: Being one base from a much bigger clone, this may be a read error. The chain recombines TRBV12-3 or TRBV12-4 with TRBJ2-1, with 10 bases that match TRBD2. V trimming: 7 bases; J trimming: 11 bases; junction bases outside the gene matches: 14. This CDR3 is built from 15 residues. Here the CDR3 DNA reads TGTGCCAGCACCATCCAGTGGACTAGCGGCTCAAAGCAGTTCTTC. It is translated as CASTIQWTSGSKQFF.

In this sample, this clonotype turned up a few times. The CDR3 nucleotides are TGTGCCAGCAGAGCCAGGGGTGGAACCGGGGAGCTGTTTTTT. Protein product: CASRARGGTGELFF. V is TRBV6-4 and J is TRBJ2-2; TRBD1 is a possible D gene (6 bases). V gave up 6 bases and J gave up 5 bases, with 13 bases separating them. Germline CDR1 is MRHNA and CDR2 is SNTAGT. The CDR3 is 14 residues long.

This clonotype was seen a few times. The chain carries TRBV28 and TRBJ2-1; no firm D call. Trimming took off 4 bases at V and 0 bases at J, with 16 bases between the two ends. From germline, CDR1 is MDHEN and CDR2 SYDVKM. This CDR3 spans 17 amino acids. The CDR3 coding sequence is TGTGCCAGCAGTTCGTATGGCCGTGGAAGCTCCTACAATGAGCAGTTCTTC. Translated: CASSSYGRGSSYNEQFF.

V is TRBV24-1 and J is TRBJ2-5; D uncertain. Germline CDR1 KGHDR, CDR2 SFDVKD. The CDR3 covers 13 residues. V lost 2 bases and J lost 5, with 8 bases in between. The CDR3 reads CATSDSYGETQYF. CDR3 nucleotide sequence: TGTGCCACCAGTGATTCCTACGGGGAGACCCAGTACTTC.

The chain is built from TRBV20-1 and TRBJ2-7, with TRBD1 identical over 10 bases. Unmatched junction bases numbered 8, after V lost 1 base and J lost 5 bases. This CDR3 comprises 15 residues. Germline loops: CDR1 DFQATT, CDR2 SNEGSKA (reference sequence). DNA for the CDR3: TGCAGTGCTAGAGTGGGGACAGGGGCCGCACACGAGCAGTACTTC. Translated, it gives CSARVGTGAAHEQYF.

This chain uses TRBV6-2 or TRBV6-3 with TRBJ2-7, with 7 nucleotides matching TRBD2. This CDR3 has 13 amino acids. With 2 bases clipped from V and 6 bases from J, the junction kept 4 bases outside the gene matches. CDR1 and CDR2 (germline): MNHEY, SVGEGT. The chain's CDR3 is CASSYRPGGEQYF. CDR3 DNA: TGTGCCAGCAGTTACCGCCCGGGGGGCGAGCAGTACTTC.